Shown below are 14 T cell receptor beta chains from a single sample sequenced in a study of blood T cell repertoires in COVID-19. The assay was immunoSEQ multiplex PCR, and TCRdb's table has in-frame clones only and misses some. Among about 340,000 clones listed, more than 70% were seen once. The specimen sequenced was peripheral blood. The receptor source for this set is a man in his thirties or forties with active or convalescent COVID-19.

The chain has TRBV9 and TRBJ1-1; no definite D call. V lost 1 base and J 4 bases, leaving 8 bases between the germline ends. Looked up from germline, CDR1 is SGDLS and CDR2 is YYNGEE. The CDR3 has 13 residues. CDR3 residues: CASSVLGGTEAFF. The CDR3 DNA reads TGTGCCAGCAGCGTATTGGGAGGCACTGAAGCTTTCTTT. The whole variable domain, remainder taken from reference TRBV9 and TRBJ1-1, is DSGVTQTPKHLITATGQRVTLRCSPRSGDLSVYWYQQSLDQGLQFLIQYYNGEERAKGNILERFSAQQFPDLHSELNLSSLELGDSALYFCASSVLGGTEAFFGQGTRLTVV.

CDR3 nucleotides: TGTGCCACCCAAGGGGAGCGGGGGGAGAGGCAGTTCTTC. The encoded protein is CATQGERGERQFF. The genes are TRBV21-1 and TRBJ2-1; TRBD2 was called by the table and not checked on the DNA. TRBV21-1 is a recognized pseudogene. The CDR3 has 13 residues.

This clone turned up a few times. V and J are TRBV25-1 and TRBJ2-3; D gene uncertain. Germline V gives CDR1 MGHDK, CDR2 SYGVNS. The CDR3 runs to 12 residues. V lost 6 bases, J lost 4 bases, and 8 bases lay in between. CDR3 in DNA: TGTGCCAGCAGATCAATCCCAGATACGCAGTATTTT. This sequence encodes CASRSIPDTQYF.

The V gene is TRBV29-1, the J gene TRBJ2-1; TRBD2 matches 7 bases. The germline V gene encodes CDR1 SQVTM and CDR2 ANQGSEA. Trimming cost V 6 bases and J 1 base; bases outside gene matches: 9. The CDR3 consists of 15 residues. The DNA of the CDR3 is TGCAGCGTCGAACCTAGCGGTAGATCCTACAATGAGCAGTTCTTC. It is translated as CSVEPSGRSYNEQFF.

This chain joins TRBV7-2 and TRBJ2-4; possible D gene TRBD1, 6 bases. CDR1 and CDR2 (germline): SGHTA, FQGNSA. There are 18 residues in the CDR3. The V end lost 4 bases, the J end lost 0 bases, and 19 bases lay between the germline ends. CDR3: CASSSWTALALAKNIQYF. In nucleotides, the CDR3 is TGTGCCAGCAGCTCATGGACAGCTCTTGCCTTAGCCAAAAACATTCAGTACTTC.

This sequence joins TRBV7-3 and TRBJ2-5; maybe TRBD2 (5 bases). Germline V gene lookup returns CDR1 SGHTA and CDR2 FQGTGA. The CDR3 spans 14 residues. V was shortened by 1 base and J by 5 bases, with 11 bases between the two germline ends. The CDR3: CASSLSPAEETQYF. Here the CDR3 DNA reads TGTGCCAGCAGCTTAAGTCCAGCGGAGGAGACCCAGTACTTC.

The V gene is TRBV6-2 or TRBV6-3, the J gene TRBJ2-5, with TRBD1 matching 10 bases. This CDR3 region has 13 residues. CDR1 is MNHEY and CDR2 is SVGEGT in the germline V gene. V lost 6 bases to trimming and J lost 4 bases; unmatched junction nucleotides: 2. DNA of the CDR3: TGTGCCAGCAGCGACAGGGGGCGAGAGACCCAGTACTTC. Its translation is CASSDRGRETQYF.

This chain links TRBV3-1 (or the pseudogene TRBV3-2) with TRBJ2-3; 7 bases map to TRBD1. Unmatched junction bases numbered 2, after V lost 0 bases and J lost 2 bases. The CDR3 is 15 residues long. CDR1 is LGHDT, CDR2 YNNKEL, per germline (reference sequence). CDR3 DNA sequence: TGTGCCAGCAGCCAAGATGAGGGGGCCACAGATACGCAGTATTTT. Amino acid sequence: CASSQDEGATDTQYF.

This clone was seen a few times. The chain couples TRBV6-1 to TRBJ2-7, with a tentative D call TRBD1 (5 bases). Trimming stripped 3 bases from V and 3 bases from J, with 9 bases between. Germline V gives CDR1 MNHNS, CDR2 SASEGT. The CDR3 loop spans 13 amino acids. In DNA, the CDR3 is TGTGCCAGCAGTGATGTGACAGTCTACGAGCAGTACTTC. Translation: CASSDVTVYEQYF.

The chain is built from TRBV9 and TRBJ2-1; 11 bases align to TRBD2. V gave up 0 bases and J gave up 0 bases; unmatched junction bases: 2. The CDR3 spans 17 residues. Germline V gene data show CDR1 as SGDLS and CDR2 as YYNGEE. CDR3 bases: TGTGCCAGCAGCGTAGGCGGGACTAGCGGCTCCTACAATGAGCAGTTCTTC. It translates to CASSVGGTSGSYNEQFF.

The gene calls are TRBV24-1 and TRBJ2-3; tentative D call: TRBD1 (6 bases). Trimming removed 6 bases at V and 11 bases at J, with 17 bases between. CDR1 is KGHDR, CDR2 SFDVKD, per germline. The CDR3 contains 13 residues. The CDR3, as DNA: TGTGCCACCAGTTCCGGGACAACAGCCGGGCAGTATTTT. Its protein product is CATSSGTTAGQYF.

This chain connects TRBV29-1 to TRBJ1-2, with a tentative D call TRBD1 (6 bases). The ends were cut back, 0 bases at V and 8 bases at J, with 19 bases in the middle. Per the germline V gene, CDR1 is SQVTM and CDR2 is ANQGSEA. This CDR3 comprises 15 residues. DNA of the CDR3: TGCAGCGTTGAAGATCCTTCAGGAGCCGACAGGGGCTACACCTTC. This sequence encodes CSVEDPSGADRGYTF. The entire variable domain, with the rest obtained from reference TRBV29-1 and TRBJ1-2, is as follows: SAVISQKPSRDICQRGTSLTIQCQVDSQVTMMFWYRQQPGQSLTLIATANQGSEATYESGFVIDKFPISRPNLTFSTLTVSNMSPEDSSIYLCSVEDPSGADRGYTFGSGTRLTVV.

The rearrangement links TRBV10-3 to TRBJ2-2, with D possibly matching TRBD1 (5 bases). V was shortened by 8 bases and J by 4 bases, with 11 bases between the two germline ends. In germline, CDR1 is ENHRY, CDR2 SYGVKD. The CDR3 runs to 13 residues. CDR3 in amino acids: CAIRDRTTGELFF. CDR3 nucleotides: TGTGCCATCCGAGACAGAACCACCGGGGAGCTGTTTTTT.

The rearrangement links TRBV4-1 to TRBJ2-7, with D possibly matching TRBD2 (7 bases). Trimming removed 0 bases from V and 5 bases from J, with 17 bases in between. Germline CDR1 reads MGHRA; CDR2 reads YSYEKL. CDR3 length: 16 amino acids. The chain's CDR3 is CASSQEKEGGDHEQYF. The CDR3 DNA sequence: TGCGCCAGCAGCCAAGAAAAGGAGGGGGGGGACCACGAGCAGTACTTC.